This T cell receptor beta chain was obtained from a study of T cells after yellow fever vaccination. Turning to the study itself: Fractions of limited cellularity were prepared by means of SMART-Seq v4 Ultra Low Input.

Template-switching 5'RACE yielded the TCR cDNA; a universal primer site and UMIs were added in the process. TCRdb used MiXCR to reprocess the 5' RACE reads, holding one entry per CDR3 protein. The sample includes over 300,000 distinct CDR3 sequences, approximately 4% of them seen just once. Germline CDR1 LGHNA, CDR2 YSLEER. The CDR3 is 19 residues long. Trimming shortened V by 0 bases and J by 1 base, and 16 bases separated the two germline ends. This clonotype was detected ten times or more. The sample in question was PBMCs, obtained 5 days after the yellow fever booster vaccination. The source is a man in his late teens or twenties who received the YFV17D yellow fever vaccine. V is TRBV4-3 and J is TRBJ1-6; D gene ambiguous. CDR3 loop: CASSQDTPTPGSYNSPLHF. The CDR3, as DNA: TGCGCCAGCAGCCAAGATACTCCAACACCAGGATCCTATAATTCACCCCTCCACTTT.